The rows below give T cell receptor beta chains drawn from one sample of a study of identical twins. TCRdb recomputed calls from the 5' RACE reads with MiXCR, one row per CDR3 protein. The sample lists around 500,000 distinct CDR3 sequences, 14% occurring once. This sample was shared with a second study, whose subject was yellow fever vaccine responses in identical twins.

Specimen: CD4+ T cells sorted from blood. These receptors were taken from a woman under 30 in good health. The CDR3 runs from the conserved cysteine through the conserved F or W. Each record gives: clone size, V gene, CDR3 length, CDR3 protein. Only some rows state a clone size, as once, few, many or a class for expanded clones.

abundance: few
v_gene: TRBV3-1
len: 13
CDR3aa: CASSQDSVGEQYF

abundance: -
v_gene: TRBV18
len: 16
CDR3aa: CASSPFDRASGGEQYF

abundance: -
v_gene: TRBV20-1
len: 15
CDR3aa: CSASGSGIGSDTQYF

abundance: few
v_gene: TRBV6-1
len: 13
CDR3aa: CASRDGSFYGYTF

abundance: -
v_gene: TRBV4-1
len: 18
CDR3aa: CASSQGTQGNSGANVLTF

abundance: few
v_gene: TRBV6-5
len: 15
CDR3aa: CASSYSGGGYETQYF

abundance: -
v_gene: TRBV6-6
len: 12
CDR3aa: CASSYKDNEQFF

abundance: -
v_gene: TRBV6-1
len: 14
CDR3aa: CASSRQDPNYGYTF

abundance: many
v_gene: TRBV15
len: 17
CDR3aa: CATSSGGGVAAKNIQYF

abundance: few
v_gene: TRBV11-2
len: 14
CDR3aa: CAIAAFTRTGELFF

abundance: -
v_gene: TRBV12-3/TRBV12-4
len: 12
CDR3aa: CASSAKGETQYF

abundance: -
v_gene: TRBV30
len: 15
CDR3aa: CAWSRQDKRKNIQYF

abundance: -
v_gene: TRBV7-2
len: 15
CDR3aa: CASTITSGSTGEQFF

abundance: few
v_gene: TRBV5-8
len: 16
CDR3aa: CASSLGRDYSTDTQYF

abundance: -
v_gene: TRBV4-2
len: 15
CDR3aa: CASSQGLDSSYEQYF

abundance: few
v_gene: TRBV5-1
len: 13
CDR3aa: CASSDSGTGGAAF

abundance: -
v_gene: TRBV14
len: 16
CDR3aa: CASSQGLEPLGETQYF

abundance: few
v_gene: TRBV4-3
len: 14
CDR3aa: CASSQVPGGDTQYF

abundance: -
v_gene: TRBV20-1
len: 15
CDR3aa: CSARDGRVPQETQYF

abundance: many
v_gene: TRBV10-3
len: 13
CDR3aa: CAISEGQGPEAFF

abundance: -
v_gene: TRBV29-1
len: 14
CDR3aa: CSVGGSTNTDTQYF

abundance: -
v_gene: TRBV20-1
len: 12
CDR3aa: CSASGQGDEQYF

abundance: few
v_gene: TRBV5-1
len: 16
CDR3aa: CASSLESGRAGETQYF

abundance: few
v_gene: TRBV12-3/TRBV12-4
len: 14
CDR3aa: CASSTGKSTDTQYF

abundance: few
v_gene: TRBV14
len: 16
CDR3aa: CASSQIQGARTDTQYF

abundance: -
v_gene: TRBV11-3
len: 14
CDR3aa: CASSFKATTGELFF

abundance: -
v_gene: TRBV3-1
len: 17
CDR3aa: CASREPGQGARTGELFF

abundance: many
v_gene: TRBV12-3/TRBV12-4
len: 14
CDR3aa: CASTGPGGTDTQYF

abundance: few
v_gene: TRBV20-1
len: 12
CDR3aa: CSASPGADTQYF

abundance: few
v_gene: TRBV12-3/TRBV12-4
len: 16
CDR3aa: CASTPGLAGHTGELFF

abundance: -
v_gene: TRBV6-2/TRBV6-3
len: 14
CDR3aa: CASRDRGDTGELFF

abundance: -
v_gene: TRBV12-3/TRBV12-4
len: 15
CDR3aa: CASSSTGTRGSPLHF

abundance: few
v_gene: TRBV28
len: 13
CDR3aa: CASMGTGPYEQYF

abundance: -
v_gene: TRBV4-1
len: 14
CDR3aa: CASSPLTGKTEAFF

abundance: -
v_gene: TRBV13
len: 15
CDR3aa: CASSLLDREGSPLHF

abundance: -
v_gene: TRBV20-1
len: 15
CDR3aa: CSAPSEGANTGELFF

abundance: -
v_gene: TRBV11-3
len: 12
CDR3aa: CASSSGQNTQYF